A selection of T cell receptor beta chains follows, all from one sample in a study of cytomegalovirus exposure and HLA in healthy donors. Only in-frame clones appear in the TCRdb table, and some are missing; sequencing was by immunoSEQ multiplex PCR. Seen in this sample are just under 90,000 clones; the ten most common clones hold less than 7%. Input material: PBMCs. The source is a girl between 10 and 17 years old in good health and CMV-seropositive. The CDR3 runs from the conserved cysteine through the conserved F or W. The D gene is left open where the match is weak. Only some rows state a clone size, as once, few, many or a class for expanded clones.

abundance: medium-sized
v_gene: TRBV6-5
d_gene: NA
j_gene: TRBJ1-3
CDR3nt: TGTGCCAGCAGTTACGGTCAGGGGTACACCATATATTTT
CDR3aa: CASSYGQGYTIYF

abundance: NA
v_gene: TRBV5-4
d_gene: NA
j_gene: TRBJ2-2
CDR3nt: TGTGCCAGCAGCTTGTCGGGGATCAAGCGTATAGGGGAGCTGTTTTTT
CDR3aa: CASSLSGIKRIGELFF

abundance: NA
v_gene: TRBV6-5
d_gene: NA
j_gene: TRBJ2-3
CDR3nt: TGTGCCAGTACAAGGCGGGGACTCACAGATACGCAGTATTTT
CDR3aa: CASTRRGLTDTQYF

abundance: NA
v_gene: TRBV14
d_gene: NA
j_gene: TRBJ1-3
CDR3nt: TGTGCCAGCAGCCAACCAGGGCGAGGAAACACCATATATTTT
CDR3aa: CASSQPGRGNTIYF

abundance: NA
v_gene: TRBV19
d_gene: TRBD1
j_gene: TRBJ1-4
CDR3nt: TGTGCCAGTACCCCTGGGACAGCAACTAATGAAAAACTGTTTTTT
CDR3aa: CASTPGTATNEKLFF

abundance: NA
v_gene: TRBV4-1
d_gene: TRBD1
j_gene: TRBJ2-7
CDR3nt: TGCGCCAGCAGCCAACTGGGACAGGGGGCCTACGAGCAGTACTTC
CDR3aa: CASSQLGQGAYEQYF

abundance: NA
v_gene: TRBV10-3
d_gene: TRBD1
j_gene: TRBJ2-7
CDR3nt: TGTGCCATCAGTTTGGACAGGGAGACCTACGAGCAGTACTTC
CDR3aa: CAISLDRETYEQYF

abundance: NA
v_gene: TRBV19
d_gene: NA
j_gene: TRBJ1-4
CDR3nt: TGTGCCAGTAGTACCCTACCCGGGACTCATAATGAAAAACTGTTTTTT
CDR3aa: CASSTLPGTHNEKLFF

abundance: NA
v_gene: TRBV13
d_gene: TRBD1
j_gene: TRBJ2-3
CDR3nt: TGTGCCAGCAGACAATACGGGACAGGGGGCACAGATACGCAGTATTTT
CDR3aa: CASRQYGTGGTDTQYF

abundance: NA
v_gene: TRBV5-6
d_gene: NA
j_gene: TRBJ1-1
CDR3nt: TGTGCCAGCAGCCCAGAGGGTGGTTACACTGAAGCTTTCTTT
CDR3aa: CASSPEGGYTEAFF

abundance: NA
v_gene: TRBV5-5
d_gene: NA
j_gene: TRBJ2-7
CDR3nt: TGTGCCAGCAGCTCTGGGGGTGGGACACCACCTTACGAGCAGTACTTC
CDR3aa: CASSSGGGTPPYEQYF

abundance: NA
v_gene: TRBV5-1
d_gene: NA
j_gene: TRBJ1-1
CDR3nt: TGCGCCAGCAGCTTAGAGGAAAGGGGCACTACTGAAGCTTTCTTT
CDR3aa: CASSLEERGTTEAFF

abundance: NA
v_gene: TRBV5-8
d_gene: TRBD2
j_gene: TRBJ2-1
CDR3nt: TGTGCCAGCAGCTTGCTAGCGGGGGGCTCCCGGGGGAATGAGCAGTTCTTC
CDR3aa: CASSLLAGGSRGNEQFF

abundance: NA
v_gene: TRBV5-1
d_gene: TRBD1
j_gene: TRBJ1-1
CDR3nt: TGCGCCAGCAGCTTACAGGGGAGTAGTAACGCTGAAGCTTTCTTT
CDR3aa: CASSLQGSSNAEAFF

abundance: NA
v_gene: TRBV11-2
d_gene: NA
j_gene: TRBJ2-1
CDR3nt: TGTGCCAGCAGCCCCTGGGGCAGGGTAAATGAGCAGTTCTTC
CDR3aa: CASSPWGRVNEQFF

abundance: NA
v_gene: TRBV4-3
d_gene: NA
j_gene: TRBJ1-5
CDR3nt: TGCGCCAGCAGCCAAGATCTTGGCGGGAGTCAGCCCCAGCATTTT
CDR3aa: CASSQDLGGSQPQHF

abundance: NA
v_gene: TRBV5-6
d_gene: TRBD2
j_gene: TRBJ2-5
CDR3nt: TGTGCCAGCAGCTGGGCGACTAGCGGGGGGCTAGAGACCCAGTACTTC
CDR3aa: CASSWATSGGLETQYF

abundance: NA
v_gene: TRBV7-2
d_gene: TRBD1
j_gene: TRBJ1-2
CDR3nt: TGTGCCAGCAGCTCAGGACAGGGGATCTATGGCTACACCTTC
CDR3aa: CASSSGQGIYGYTF

abundance: NA
v_gene: TRBV28
d_gene: TRBD1
j_gene: TRBJ1-6
CDR3nt: TGTGCCAGCATAGCATACCGGGACAGTAATTCACCCCTCCACTTT
CDR3aa: CASIAYRDSNSPLHF

abundance: NA
v_gene: TRBV28
d_gene: TRBD1
j_gene: TRBJ2-1
CDR3nt: TGTGCCAGCAGTCCTGAGGGGGCGAGTTCCGACAATGAGCAGTTCTTC
CDR3aa: CASSPEGASSDNEQFF

abundance: NA
v_gene: TRBV19
d_gene: NA
j_gene: TRBJ1-6
CDR3nt: TGTGCCAGTGCTAGGGAGGGCGGTCAGTTCGGGAATTCACCCCTCCACTTT
CDR3aa: CASAREGGQFGNSPLHF

abundance: NA
v_gene: TRBV29-1
d_gene: TRBD1
j_gene: TRBJ2-7
CDR3nt: TGCAGCGTGCCAAGCCGGGACAGGGATGGTGAGCAGTACTTC
CDR3aa: CSVPSRDRDGEQYF

abundance: NA
v_gene: TRBV18
d_gene: TRBD1
j_gene: TRBJ1-4
CDR3nt: TGTGCCAGCTCAACAGGGGGAGGTGAAAAACTGTTTTTT
CDR3aa: CASSTGGGEKLFF

abundance: NA
v_gene: TRBV28
d_gene: TRBD1
j_gene: TRBJ1-6
CDR3nt: TGTGCCAGCTACTCACAGGGGGCCTTTGATTCACCCCTCCACTTT
CDR3aa: CASYSQGAFDSPLHF

abundance: NA
v_gene: TRBV7-3
d_gene: TRBD2
j_gene: TRBJ2-3
CDR3nt: TGTGCCAGCAGCCAGCTAGCGGGGGGCACAGATACGCAGTATTTT
CDR3aa: CASSQLAGGTDTQYF

abundance: NA
v_gene: TRBV27
d_gene: NA
j_gene: TRBJ1-2
CDR3nt: TGTGCCAGCAGTTTATCTCGGGGGGTGGCCTACACCTTC
CDR3aa: CASSLSRGVAYTF

abundance: NA
v_gene: TRBV2
d_gene: TRBD1
j_gene: TRBJ1-2
CDR3nt: TGTGCCAGCAGTGCGCAGGGGGCAAGGACGGCTAACTATGGCTACACCTTC
CDR3aa: CASSAQGARTANYGYTF

abundance: NA
v_gene: TRBV5-1
d_gene: TRBD2
j_gene: TRBJ2-5
CDR3nt: TGCGCCAGCAGGGCGGCTAGCGGGCAAGAGACCCAGTACTTC
CDR3aa: CASRAASGQETQYF

abundance: NA
v_gene: TRBV7-2
d_gene: TRBD1
j_gene: TRBJ1-2
CDR3nt: TGTGCCAGCAGCCTACAGGGGATCCATGGCTACACCTTC
CDR3aa: CASSLQGIHGYTF

abundance: NA
v_gene: TRBV7-9
d_gene: NA
j_gene: TRBJ1-1
CDR3nt: TGTGCCAGCAGCCCCCACAGAGGGTTGAACACTGAAGCTTTCTTT
CDR3aa: CASSPHRGLNTEAFF

abundance: NA
v_gene: TRBV9
d_gene: NA
j_gene: TRBJ2-5
CDR3nt: TGTGCCAGCAGCGCGAGGGGGATCCCGGGGGAGACCCAGTACTTC
CDR3aa: CASSARGIPGETQYF

abundance: NA
v_gene: TRBV4-3
d_gene: NA
j_gene: TRBJ2-5
CDR3nt: TGCGCCAGCAGCCAAGTGGACAGCCCTGGAGAGACCCAGTACTTC
CDR3aa: CASSQVDSPGETQYF

abundance: NA
v_gene: TRBV9
d_gene: TRBD2
j_gene: TRBJ2-1
CDR3nt: TGTGCCAGCAGCATGCGGGGGGGTACCGCCAATGAGCAGTTCTTC
CDR3aa: CASSMRGGTANEQFF

abundance: NA
v_gene: TRBV5-1
d_gene: NA
j_gene: TRBJ2-2
CDR3nt: TGCGCCAGCAGCTTGGCGCGTGGGAACACCGGGGAGCTGTTTTTT
CDR3aa: CASSLARGNTGELFF

abundance: NA
v_gene: TRBV6-5
d_gene: TRBD1
j_gene: TRBJ1-5
CDR3nt: TGTGCCAGCAGTTACTCGGACAGGCAAGATCAGCCCCAGCATTTT
CDR3aa: CASSYSDRQDQPQHF

abundance: NA
v_gene: TRBV4-3
d_gene: TRBD2
j_gene: TRBJ2-5
CDR3nt: TGCGCCAGCAGCCAAGAGGTTGGCCTAGCGGGGCAAGAGACCCAGTACTTC
CDR3aa: CASSQEVGLAGQETQYF

abundance: NA
v_gene: TRBV5-4
d_gene: TRBD2
j_gene: TRBJ2-5
CDR3nt: TGTGCCAGCAGCCGAGGACTAGAACAAGAGACCCAGTACTTC
CDR3aa: CASSRGLEQETQYF

abundance: NA
v_gene: TRBV30
d_gene: NA
j_gene: TRBJ2-1
CDR3nt: TGTGCCTGGAGTGGCGGGTGGTCCGACAATGAGCAGTTCTTC
CDR3aa: CAWSGGWSDNEQFF

abundance: NA
v_gene: TRBV9
d_gene: TRBD1
j_gene: TRBJ1-5
CDR3nt: TGTGCCAGCAGCGTAGGGACAGGGGTCAATCAGCCCCAGCATTTT
CDR3aa: CASSVGTGVNQPQHF

abundance: NA
v_gene: TRBV5-4
d_gene: TRBD1
j_gene: TRBJ2-7
CDR3nt: TGTGCCAGCAGCTTGGGGGGACAGCAGTCCTACGAGCAGTACTTC
CDR3aa: CASSLGGQQSYEQYF

abundance: NA
v_gene: TRBV5-1
d_gene: NA
j_gene: TRBJ1-6
CDR3nt: TGCGCCAGCAGCTTCGGCGAAGCGGATTCACCCCTCCACTTT
CDR3aa: CASSFGEADSPLHF

abundance: NA
v_gene: TRBV5-6
d_gene: NA
j_gene: TRBJ1-2
CDR3nt: TGTGCCAGCAGCTTGGACGTGCAGGGGTGGTTTGGCTACACCTTC
CDR3aa: CASSLDVQGWFGYTF

abundance: NA
v_gene: TRBV6-5
d_gene: TRBD1
j_gene: TRBJ1-1
CDR3nt: TGTGCCAGCAGCCTCCCGGGACAGGGCATGCCTGAAGCTTTCTTT
CDR3aa: CASSLPGQGMPEAFF

abundance: NA
v_gene: TRBV4-1
d_gene: TRBD2
j_gene: TRBJ2-5
CDR3nt: TGCGCCAGCAGCCTTACCGGGACTAGCGGCGAGACCCAGTACTTC
CDR3aa: CASSLTGTSGETQYF

abundance: NA
v_gene: TRBV18
d_gene: NA
j_gene: TRBJ2-1
CDR3nt: TGTGCCAGCTCACGCGGGGGCGCCTACAATGAGCAGTTCTTC
CDR3aa: CASSRGGAYNEQFF

abundance: NA
v_gene: TRBV7-2
d_gene: NA
j_gene: TRBJ1-6
CDR3nt: TGTGCCAGCAGCCCCCTCGGTGGACAGAATAATTCACCCCTCCACTTT
CDR3aa: CASSPLGGQNNSPLHF

abundance: NA
v_gene: TRBV2
d_gene: NA
j_gene: TRBJ1-6
CDR3nt: TGTGCCAGCAGGGACAGCAATTCACCCCTCCACTTT
CDR3aa: CASRDSNSPLHF

abundance: NA
v_gene: TRBV30
d_gene: TRBD2
j_gene: TRBJ2-5
CDR3nt: TGTGCCTGGAGAAGGGACACGGCGGGGGGGAACCAGTACCAAGAGACCCAGTACTTC
CDR3aa: CAWRRDTAGGNQYQETQYF

abundance: NA
v_gene: TRBV29-1
d_gene: NA
j_gene: TRBJ1-2
CDR3nt: TGCAGCGTGAGCGTCGTAAAAGGAGGGGGCTACACCTTC
CDR3aa: CSVSVVKGGGYTF

abundance: NA
v_gene: TRBV15
d_gene: TRBD1
j_gene: TRBJ2-1
CDR3nt: TGTGCCACCAGCAGAGATCGAGGGACAGGGGGCGCTGGCTACAATGAGCAGTTCTTC
CDR3aa: CATSRDRGTGGAGYNEQFF

abundance: NA
v_gene: TRBV5-6
d_gene: NA
j_gene: TRBJ1-5
CDR3nt: TGTGCCAGCAGTTTGGCAGGGGCCGCACCCAATCAGCCCCAGCATTTT
CDR3aa: CASSLAGAAPNQPQHF